The 20 T cell receptor beta chains given below trace back to one sample, sequenced in a study of radiotherapy plus CTLA-4 blockade in lung cancer. Profiled with immunoSEQ multiplex PCR; TCRdb holds only in-frame clones, not every one. Found here are nearly 95,000 clones, roughly 85% of them singletons; the top ten hold about 23%. Sequencing was performed on peripheral blood, taken from a patient treated with radiotherapy plus ipilimumab. The receptor set was obtained from a human donor with non-small cell lung cancer that progressed on radiotherapy plus ipilimumab.

The CDR3 DNA reads TGTGCCAGCAGCTTGCAGGGGGCGGGGGGGTACACTGAAGCTTTCTTT. Translation gives CASSLQGAGGYTEAFF. The rearrangement uses TRBV27 and TRBJ1-1, with 8 bases fitting TRBD1. Looked up from germline, CDR1 is MNHEY and CDR2 is SMNVEV (reference sequence). Trimming took 6 bases from V and 3 from J; bases not matched to a gene: 12. The CDR3 sequence is 16 residues long.

CDR3 in amino acids: CASSAGASGSLAQYF. The CDR3 region has the DNA TGTGCCAGCAGTGCGGGGGCTAGCGGGAGCTTGGCCCAGTACTTC. The chain joins TRBV27 to TRBJ2-5, with TRBD2 matching over 10 bases. The CDR3 length is 15 residues. V lost 5 bases to trimming and J lost 9 bases; unmatched junction nucleotides: 12. The germline V gene encodes CDR1 MNHEY and CDR2 SMNVEV (reference sequence).

The chain couples TRBV7-9 to TRBJ2-7, with 9 nucleotides matching TRBD1. Trimming removed 6 bases from V and 1 base from J; junction bases left unmatched: 4. The germline V gene has CDR1 SEHNR and CDR2 FQNEAQ (reference sequence). This CDR3 spans 14 amino acids. CDR3 nucleotide sequence: TGTGCCAGCAGTACAGGGGGCGCATCCTACGAGCAGTACTTC. Amino acids: CASSTGGASYEQYF.

The V gene is TRBV29-1, the J gene TRBJ2-4; 8 nucleotides agree with TRBD2. CDR3 length equals 14 residues. With 3 bases clipped from V and 5 bases from J, the junction kept 6 bases outside the gene matches. Germline-derived CDR1 and CDR2 are SQVTM and ANQGSEA. Here the CDR3 DNA reads TGCAGCGTTGAGGGGGCGGGGGGCGAAAACATTCAGTACTTC. Amino acid sequence: CSVEGAGGENIQYF.

This chain uses TRBV5-6 with TRBJ2-3, with D perhaps matching TRBD2 (5 bases). The CDR3 covers 15 residues. The V gene lost 4 bases and the J gene lost 3 bases, with 15 bases spanning the gap. Germline CDR1 SGHDT, CDR2 YYEEEE. The CDR3 DNA follows: TGTGCCAGCAGCCCAGACCGGACTGAGACAGATACGCAGTATTTT. As protein: CASSPDRTETDTQYF.

This chain links TRBV21-1 with TRBJ2-5; the table's TRBD2 call for D was not verified on the DNA. TRBV21-1 corresponds to a pseudogene. The CDR3 totals 11 residues. In DNA form, the CDR3 reads TGTGCCAGCAGCAGAGGAGAGACCCAGTACTTC. Its translation: CASSRGETQYF.

The chain uses TRBV28 and TRBJ1-5; D not certain. V was clipped by 3 bases and J by 0 bases, with 18 bases between them. Germline lookup yields CDR1 MDHEN and CDR2 SYDVKM. The CDR3 sequence is 18 residues long. As DNA, the CDR3 is TGTGCCAGCAGTTTGGTCCGGGCAGCTACGACTAGCAATCAGCCCCAGCATTTT. Translation gives CASSLVRAATTSNQPQHF. Full variable domain (outside the CDR3, taken from reference TRBV28 and TRBJ1-5): DVKVTQSSRYLVKRTGEKVFLECVQDMDHENMFWYRQDPGLGLRLIYFSYDVKMKEKGDIPEGYSVSREKKERFSLILESASTNQTSMYLCASSLVRAATTSNQPQHFGDGTRLSIL.

DNA of the CDR3: TGTGCCAGCAGCCTGCCCCTCTCAGGGGGCACGGGCGGGAGGGACTACAATGAGCAGTTCTTC. Amino acid sequence: CASSLPLSGGTGGRDYNEQFF. The genes are TRBV28 and TRBJ2-1, with D possibly matching TRBD2 (9 bases). Germline V gives CDR1 MDHEN, CDR2 SYDVKM. This CDR3 is 21 amino acids long. Deletions cut 6 bases from V and 3 bases from J, with 33 bases between.

The J gene is TRBJ2-1, the V gene TRBV4-1, with 7 nucleotides matching TRBD2. Germline CDR1 is MGHRA and CDR2 is YSYEKL. V lost 4 bases, J lost 5 bases, and 2 bases stayed unmatched. The CDR3 covers 13 residues. CDR3 nucleotide sequence: TGCGCCAGCAGCCCTGGACTAGACAATGAGCAGTTCTTC. Translation: CASSPGLDNEQFF.

V and J are TRBV5-6 and TRBJ2-3, with 10 positions matching TRBD2. V trimming: 0 bases; J trimming: 4 bases; junction bases outside the gene matches: 5. The CDR3 covers 16 residues. The germline CDR1 and CDR2 sequences are SGHDT and YYEEEE. The CDR3 reads CASSLETAGGPDTQYF. The CDR3 DNA follows: TGTGCCAGCAGCTTGGAGACAGCGGGAGGGCCAGATACGCAGTATTTT.

The rearrangement uses TRBV5-5 and TRBJ2-3; D is possibly TRBD1 or TRBD2 (6 bases each). CDR3 length: 15 residues. The V end lost 1 base, the J end lost 2 bases, and 11 bases lay between the germline ends. Looked up from germline, CDR1 is SGHKS and CDR2 is YYEKEE (reference sequence). This chain's CDR3 is CASSLSWGATDTQYF. In DNA form, the CDR3 reads TGTGCCAGCAGCTTGTCCTGGGGGGCCACAGATACGCAGTATTTT.

The chain is built from TRBV19 and TRBJ2-1, with 9 bases lining up with TRBD2. The J segment lost 9 bases and the V segment lost 5 bases, leaving 17 bases of the junction unmatched. Per germline, CDR1 LNHDA and CDR2 SQIVND (reference sequence). This CDR3 is 17 amino acids long. CDR3 protein: CASSGLRGGRAKREQFF. The DNA of the CDR3 is TGTGCCAGTAGTGGCCTCAGGGGCGGGAGGGCCAAGCGTGAGCAGTTCTTC.

The chain employs TRBV4-1 and TRBJ1-2; no reliable D call. CDR1 is MGHRA and CDR2 is YSYEKL in the germline V gene. The CDR3 is 15 amino acids. Trimming removed 4 bases at V and 2 bases at J, with 14 bases between. CDR3 bases: TGCGCCAGCAGCCCGAAGAAAGACTTGAACTATGGCTACACCTTC. It encodes CASSPKKDLNYGYTF.

The chain joins TRBV28 to TRBJ2-5, with D perhaps TRBD2 (6 bases). This CDR3 has 14 amino acids. Germline lookup yields CDR1 MDHEN and CDR2 SYDVKM. Trimming left V 5 bases short and J 5 bases short, with 15 bases between. CDR3 residues: CASSARRGYETQYF. The CDR3 DNA sequence: TGTGCCAGCAGTGCCCGGCGGGGATACGAGACCCAGTACTTC.

The chain uses TRBV7-9 and TRBJ2-1; a weak D match, TRBD2 (5 bases). The V and J ends lost 4 bases and 4 bases respectively, with 17 bases between them. Germline V lookup: CDR1 SEHNR, CDR2 FQNEAQ (reference sequence). The CDR3 consists of 16 residues. CDR3 in DNA: TGTGCCAGCAGCTCTAATCGGCTAGCAACGTACAATGAGCAGTTCTTC. Translating gives CASSSNRLATYNEQFF.

The rearrangement joins TRBV28 to TRBJ1-3, with 9 bases identical to TRBD1. The V gene end was trimmed by 7 bases and the J gene end by 0 bases; junction bases not matched to a gene: 7. CDR3 length: 16 residues. CDR1 and CDR2 from the germline V gene are MDHEN and SYDVKM. The DNA for the CDR3 is TGTGCCAGCAACCTAGGGACAGGGCACTCTGGAAACACCATATATTTT. Amino acid sequence: CASNLGTGHSGNTIYF.

The rearrangement uses TRBV5-1 and TRBJ1-2, with D hard to call. Trimming took 0 bases from V and 5 from J, leaving 11 bases between them. Germline values: CDR1 SGHRS, CDR2 YFSETQ. The CDR3 covers 14 residues. The CDR3 spells CASSLVPDGYGYTF. The CDR3 DNA sequence: TGCGCCAGCAGCTTGGTTCCGGACGGATATGGCTACACCTTC.

The rearrangement links TRBV5-4 to TRBJ1-1; D not certain. CDR1 and CDR2 from the germline V gene are SGHNT and YYREEE (reference sequence). The germline V and J ends were trimmed by 5 bases and 8 bases, with 13 bases remaining between them. The CDR3 has 12 amino acids. This CDR3 reads CASRHDQEEAFF. For the CDR3, the DNA is TGTGCCAGCAGACACGACCAAGAGGAAGCTTTCTTT.

The chain carries TRBV4-2 and TRBJ1-2; D is unclear. V lost 4 bases and J lost 8, with 17 bases in between. The CDR3 totals 14 residues. Germline CDR1 and CDR2: LGHNA and YNFKEQ. In nucleotides, the CDR3 is TGTGCCAGCAGCCCTGATGGGCAGGTGGAGGGCTACACCTTC. Its protein product is CASSPDGQVEGYTF.

CDR3 bases: TGTGCCAGCAGCCCAGGGGGCCTCGGGGAGCTGTTTTTT. It is translated as CASSPGGLGELFF. The chain combines TRBV11-2 with TRBJ2-2; TRBD1 agrees at 8 bases. The CDR3 contains 13 residues. Germline-derived CDR1 and CDR2 are SGHAT and FQNNGV. The junction had 3 bases not matched to a gene; V was cut back by 5 bases and J by 7 bases.